This is a list of T cell receptor beta chains from one sample in a study of patients and donors after allogeneic stem cell transplantation. Using its own MiXCR run on the RT-PCR reads, TCRdb lists one record per CDR3 protein. The sample shows 150,000 to 250,000 distinct CDR3 sequences, roughly 40% of them seen only once. Sequenced sample: blood, either unsorted or a sorted T cell fraction (not recorded which). The receptors were sampled from a human donor who was either an allogeneic HSCT recipient or a stem cell or donor lymphocyte infusion donor (not recorded which). It is not recorded whose cells these are; they may come from a transplant donor. The CDR3 runs from the conserved cysteine through the conserved F or W. Fields, in order: J gene, V gene, CDR3 protein.

j_call: TRBJ1-2; v_call: TRBV20-1; cdr3_aa: CSAPDRVHGYTF
j_call: TRBJ2-7; v_call: TRBV5-1; cdr3_aa: CASSLQGILGPYEQYF
j_call: TRBJ1-3; v_call: TRBV9; cdr3_aa: CASSAPRRPRGPGNTIYF
j_call: TRBJ1-2; v_call: TRBV15; cdr3_aa: CATSRDRGLYGYTF
j_call: TRBJ1-2; v_call: TRBV12-3/TRBV12-4; cdr3_aa: CASRLNTGWHGYTF
j_call: TRBJ2-1; v_call: TRBV29-1; cdr3_aa: CSVDPPALAVSYNEQFF
j_call: TRBJ1-1; v_call: TRBV7-9; cdr3_aa: CASSARTLNTEAFF
j_call: TRBJ2-1; v_call: TRBV7-9; cdr3_aa: CASSLASPSGRNEQFF
j_call: TRBJ1-2; v_call: TRBV7-2; cdr3_aa: CASSLAGDYGYTF
j_call: TRBJ1-6; v_call: TRBV7-8; cdr3_aa: CASSLLQDSPLHF
j_call: TRBJ2-7; v_call: TRBV6-6; cdr3_aa: CASSINTGTGSYEQYF
j_call: TRBJ1-1; v_call: TRBV7-3; cdr3_aa: CASSLRPGLETEAFF
j_call: TRBJ1-3; v_call: TRBV6-6; cdr3_aa: CASSPGQGVPNSGNTIYF
j_call: TRBJ2-7; v_call: TRBV24-1; cdr3_aa: CATSGSTGWEQYF
j_call: TRBJ2-2; v_call: TRBV21-1; cdr3_aa: CASRRNCRRGPTGELFF
j_call: TRBJ2-3; v_call: TRBV20-1; cdr3_aa: CSARDLAGSTDTQYF
j_call: TRBJ2-7; v_call: TRBV27; cdr3_aa: CASRGQGAYEQYF
j_call: TRBJ2-1; v_call: TRBV28; cdr3_aa: CASSSSTGTSGFNEQFF
j_call: TRBJ2-5; v_call: TRBV12-3/TRBV12-4; cdr3_aa: CASRRRHVRGGETQYF
j_call: TRBJ2-7; v_call: TRBV2; cdr3_aa: CASTPAGQGAYEQYF
j_call: TRBJ2-7; v_call: TRBV28; cdr3_aa: CASSFLGLAALRPYEQYF
j_call: TRBJ2-1; v_call: TRBV6-5; cdr3_aa: CASSYSGGYNEQFF
j_call: TRBJ2-5; v_call: TRBV19; cdr3_aa: CASSSGAETQYF
j_call: TRBJ1-1; v_call: TRBV7-9; cdr3_aa: CASSLAAGPGTEAFF
j_call: TRBJ2-1; v_call: TRBV5-6; cdr3_aa: CASRPGSYNEQFF
j_call: TRBJ1-2; v_call: TRBV29-1; cdr3_aa: CSATGVDGYGYTF
j_call: TRBJ2-1; v_call: TRBV12-3/TRBV12-4; cdr3_aa: CAIESGAPEQFF
j_call: TRBJ2-7; v_call: TRBV9; cdr3_aa: CASSVAGSEQYF
j_call: TRBJ2-7; v_call: TRBV20-1; cdr3_aa: CSSPRDRGYEQYF
j_call: TRBJ1-5; v_call: TRBV29-1; cdr3_aa: CGVEAGKNQPQHF
j_call: TRBJ1-2; v_call: TRBV6-2/TRBV6-3; cdr3_aa: CASSLFEAVNYGYTF
j_call: TRBJ1-2; v_call: TRBV24-1; cdr3_aa: CATSDSDRVGAGYTF
j_call: TRBJ2-5; v_call: TRBV11-2; cdr3_aa: CASSRGLAGDQETQYF
j_call: TRBJ2-5; v_call: TRBV7-2; cdr3_aa: CASSGGLAGDGETQYF
j_call: TRBJ1-1; v_call: TRBV6-6; cdr3_aa: CASSYDSYEAFF
j_call: TRBJ1-2; v_call: TRBV10-3; cdr3_aa: CAISESTQQAENYGYTF
j_call: TRBJ1-1; v_call: TRBV29-1; cdr3_aa: CSVPRLGRGNTEAFF
j_call: TRBJ2-1; v_call: TRBV12-3/TRBV12-4; cdr3_aa: CAAWTSNEQFF
j_call: TRBJ2-1; v_call: TRBV25-1; cdr3_aa: CASSEWVTASPMLDEQFF
j_call: TRBJ1-5; v_call: TRBV20-1; cdr3_aa: CSAWGKNQPQHF
j_call: TRBJ1-6; v_call: TRBV1; cdr3_aa: CTSSRCRPRNSPLHF
j_call: TRBJ1-1; v_call: TRBV29-1; cdr3_aa: CSVLWDSEKAFF
j_call: TRBJ2-3; v_call: TRBV20-1; cdr3_aa: CSARFASGTDTQYF
j_call: TRBJ1-2; v_call: TRBV27; cdr3_aa: CASSLIPGTDYGYTF